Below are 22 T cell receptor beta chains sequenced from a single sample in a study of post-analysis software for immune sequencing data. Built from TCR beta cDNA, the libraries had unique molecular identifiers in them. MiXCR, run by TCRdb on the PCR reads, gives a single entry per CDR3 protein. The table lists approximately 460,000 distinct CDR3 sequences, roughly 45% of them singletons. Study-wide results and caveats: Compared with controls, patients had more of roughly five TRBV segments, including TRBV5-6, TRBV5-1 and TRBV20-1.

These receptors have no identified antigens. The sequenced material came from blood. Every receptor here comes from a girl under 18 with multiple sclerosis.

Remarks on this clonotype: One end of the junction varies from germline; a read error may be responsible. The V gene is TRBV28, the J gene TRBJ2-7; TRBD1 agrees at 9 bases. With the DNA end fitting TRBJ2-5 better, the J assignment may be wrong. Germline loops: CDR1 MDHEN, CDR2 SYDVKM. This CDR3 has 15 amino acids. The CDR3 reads CASSSRDRVQETQYF. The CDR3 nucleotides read TGCGCCAGCAGTTCCCGGGACAGGGTGCAAGAGACCCAGTACTTC.

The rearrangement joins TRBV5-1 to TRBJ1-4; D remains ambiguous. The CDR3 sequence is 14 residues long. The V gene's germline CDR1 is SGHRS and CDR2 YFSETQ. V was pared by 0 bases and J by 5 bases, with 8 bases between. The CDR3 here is CASSLEQPNEKLFF. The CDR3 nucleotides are TGCGCCAGCAGCTTGGAGCAGCCAAATGAAAAACTGTTTTTT.

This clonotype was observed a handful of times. CDR3 amino acids: CASSYRGSYNEQFF. CDR3 in DNA: TGTGCCAGCAGCTACAGGGGATCCTACAATGAGCAGTTCTTC. The V call is TRBV6-6, the J call TRBJ2-1, with TRBD1 matching over 7 bases. The CDR3 runs to 14 residues. Germline values: CDR1 MNHNY, CDR2 SVGAGI (reference sequence). V trimming: 6 bases; J trimming: 1 base; junction bases outside the gene matches: 3.

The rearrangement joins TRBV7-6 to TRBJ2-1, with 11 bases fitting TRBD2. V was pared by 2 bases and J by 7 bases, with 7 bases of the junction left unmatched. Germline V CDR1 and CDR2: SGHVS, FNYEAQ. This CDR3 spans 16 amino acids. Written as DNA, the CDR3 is TGTGCCAGCAGCTTAATCACTAGCGGGAGCATTAATGAGCAGTTCTTC. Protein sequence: CASSLITSGSINEQFF.

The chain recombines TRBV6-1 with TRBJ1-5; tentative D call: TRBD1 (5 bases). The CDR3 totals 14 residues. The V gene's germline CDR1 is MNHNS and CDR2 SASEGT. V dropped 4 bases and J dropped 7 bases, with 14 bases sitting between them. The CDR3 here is CASSGRAEGQPQHF. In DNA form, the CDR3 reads TGTGCCAGCAGTGGCCGGGCCGAGGGGCAGCCCCAGCATTTT.

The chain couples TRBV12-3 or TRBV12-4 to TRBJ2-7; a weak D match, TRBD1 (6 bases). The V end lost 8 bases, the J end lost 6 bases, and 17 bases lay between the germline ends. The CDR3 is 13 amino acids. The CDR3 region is CASGGAGDGEQYF. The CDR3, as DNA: TGTGCCAGCGGAGGAGCAGGGGACGGCGAGCAGTACTTC.

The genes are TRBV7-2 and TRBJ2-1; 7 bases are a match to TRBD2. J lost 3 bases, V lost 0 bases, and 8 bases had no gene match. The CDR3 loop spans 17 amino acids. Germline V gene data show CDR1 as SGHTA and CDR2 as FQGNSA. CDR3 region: CASSLASTWTSYNEQFF. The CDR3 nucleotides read TGTGCCAGCAGCTTAGCGTCAACTTGGACTAGCTACAATGAGCAGTTCTTC. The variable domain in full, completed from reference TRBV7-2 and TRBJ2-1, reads GAGVSQSPSNKVTEKGKDVELRCDPISGHTALYWYRQSLGQGLEFLIYFQGNSAPDKSGLPSDRFSAERTGGSVSTLTIQRTQQEDSAVYLCASSLASTWTSYNEQFFGPGTRLTVL.

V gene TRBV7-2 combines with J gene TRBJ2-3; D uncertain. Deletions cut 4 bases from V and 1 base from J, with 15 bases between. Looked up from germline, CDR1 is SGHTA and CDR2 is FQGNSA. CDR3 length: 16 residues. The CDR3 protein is CASSSRTGSGTDTQYF. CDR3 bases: TGTGCCAGCAGCTCCCGGACGGGTTCGGGCACAGATACGCAGTATTTT. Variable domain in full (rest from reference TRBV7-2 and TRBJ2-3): GAGVSQSPSNKVTEKGKDVELRCDPISGHTALYWYRQSLGQGLEFLIYFQGNSAPDKSGLPSDRFSAERTGGSVSTLTIQRTQQEDSAVYLCASSSRTGSGTDTQYFGPGTRLTVL.

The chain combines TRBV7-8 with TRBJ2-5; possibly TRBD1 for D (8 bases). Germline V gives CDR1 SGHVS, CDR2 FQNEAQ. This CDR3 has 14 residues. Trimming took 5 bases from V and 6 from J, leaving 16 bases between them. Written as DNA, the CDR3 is TGTGCCAGCAGCCCTACAGGGGGGGGGAAGACCCAGTACTTC. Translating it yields CASSPTGGGKTQYF.

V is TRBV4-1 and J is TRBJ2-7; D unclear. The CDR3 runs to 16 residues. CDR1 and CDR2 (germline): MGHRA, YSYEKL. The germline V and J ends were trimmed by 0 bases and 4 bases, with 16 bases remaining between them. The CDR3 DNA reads TGCGCCAGCAGCCAAGATAGCTTGGAGTCGTCTTACGAGCAGTACTTC. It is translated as CASSQDSLESSYEQYF.

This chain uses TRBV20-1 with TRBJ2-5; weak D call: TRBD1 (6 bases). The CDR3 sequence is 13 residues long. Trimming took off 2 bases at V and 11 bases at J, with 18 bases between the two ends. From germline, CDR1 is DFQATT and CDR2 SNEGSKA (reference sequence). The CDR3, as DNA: TGCAGTGCTAGACAGGGGAGAGACTACGGGCAGTACTTC. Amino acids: CSARQGRDYGQYF.

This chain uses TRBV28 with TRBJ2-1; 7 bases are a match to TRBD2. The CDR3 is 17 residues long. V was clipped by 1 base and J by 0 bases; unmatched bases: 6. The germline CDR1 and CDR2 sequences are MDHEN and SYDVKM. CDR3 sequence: CASSLSGGSASYNEQFF. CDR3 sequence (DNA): TGTGCCAGCAGTTTATCTGGCGGGAGCGCCTCCTACAATGAGCAGTTCTTC.

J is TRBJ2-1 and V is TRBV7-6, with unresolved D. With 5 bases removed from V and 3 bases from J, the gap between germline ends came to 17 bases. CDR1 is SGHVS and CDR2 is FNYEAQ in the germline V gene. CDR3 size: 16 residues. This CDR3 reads CASSADGRNLYNEQFF. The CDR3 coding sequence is TGTGCCAGCAGCGCCGACGGGCGCAACCTCTACAATGAGCAGTTCTTC.

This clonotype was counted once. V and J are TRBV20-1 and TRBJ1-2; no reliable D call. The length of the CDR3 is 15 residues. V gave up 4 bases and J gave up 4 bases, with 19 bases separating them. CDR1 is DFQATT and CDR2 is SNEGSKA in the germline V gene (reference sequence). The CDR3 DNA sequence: TGCAGTGCTACCTTGGAAGTGGGGTCGGCCTATGGCTACACCTTC. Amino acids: CSATLEVGSAYGYTF.

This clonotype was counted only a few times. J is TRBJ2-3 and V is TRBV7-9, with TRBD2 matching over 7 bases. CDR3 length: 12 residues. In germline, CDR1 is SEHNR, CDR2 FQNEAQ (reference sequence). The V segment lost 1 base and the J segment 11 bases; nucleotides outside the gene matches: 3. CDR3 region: CASSLVGEGQYF. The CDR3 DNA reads TGTGCCAGCAGCTTAGTTGGGGAGGGGCAGTATTTT.

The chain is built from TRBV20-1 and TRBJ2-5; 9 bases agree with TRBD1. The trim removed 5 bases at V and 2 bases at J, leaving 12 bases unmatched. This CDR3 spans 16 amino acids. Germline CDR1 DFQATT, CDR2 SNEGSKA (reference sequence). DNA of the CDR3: TGCAGTGCTGCACCCCCCGGGACAGGGATTCAAGAGACCCAGTACTTC. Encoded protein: CSAAPPGTGIQETQYF.

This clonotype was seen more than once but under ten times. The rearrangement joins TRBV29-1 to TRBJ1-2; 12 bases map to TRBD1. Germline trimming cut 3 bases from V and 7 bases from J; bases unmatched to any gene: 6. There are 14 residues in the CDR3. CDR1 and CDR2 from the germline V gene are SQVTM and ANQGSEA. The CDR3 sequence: CSVDGTGGKGGYTF. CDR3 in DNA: TGCAGCGTTGACGGGACAGGGGGCAAGGGTGGCTACACCTTC.

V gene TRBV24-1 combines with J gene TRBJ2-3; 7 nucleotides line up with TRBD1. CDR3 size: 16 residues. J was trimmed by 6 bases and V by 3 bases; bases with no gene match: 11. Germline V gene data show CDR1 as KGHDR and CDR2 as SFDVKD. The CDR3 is CATSDPRTGSRDTQYF. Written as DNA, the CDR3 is TGTGCCACCAGTGATCCCCGGACAGGCTCGAGGGATACGCAGTATTTT.

The CDR3 region is CSGQGTVSGPLDTQYF. DNA of the CDR3: TGCAGTGGACAGGGGACCGTTAGCGGCCCACTAGATACGCAGTATTTT. The J gene is TRBJ2-3, the V gene TRBV20-1; TRBD1 agrees at 8 bases. Germline V CDR1 and CDR2: DFQATT, SNEGSKA (reference sequence). The CDR3 totals 16 residues. V lost 7 bases to trimming and J lost 5 bases; unmatched junction nucleotides: 17.

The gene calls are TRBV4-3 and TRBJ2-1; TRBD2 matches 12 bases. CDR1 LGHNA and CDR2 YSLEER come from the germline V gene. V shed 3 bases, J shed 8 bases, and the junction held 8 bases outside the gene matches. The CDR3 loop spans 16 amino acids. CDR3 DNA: TGCGCCAGCAGCCAGGCCCTAGCGGGAGGGCACGATGAGCAGTTCTTC. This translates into CASSQALAGGHDEQFF.

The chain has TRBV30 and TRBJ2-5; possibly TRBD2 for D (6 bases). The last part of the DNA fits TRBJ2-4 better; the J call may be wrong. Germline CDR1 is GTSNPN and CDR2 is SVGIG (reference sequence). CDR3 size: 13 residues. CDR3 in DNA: TGTGCCTGGAGTGTTGCGGGGCCAAACATTCAGTACTTC. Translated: CAWSVAGPNIQYF.

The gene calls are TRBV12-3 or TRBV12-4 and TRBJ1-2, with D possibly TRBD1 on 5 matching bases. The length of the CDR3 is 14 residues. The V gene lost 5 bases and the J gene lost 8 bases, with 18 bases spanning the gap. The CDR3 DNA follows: TGTGCCAGCAGTAAAGGGGTCCCTGGGGACGGCTACACCTTC. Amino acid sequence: CASSKGVPGDGYTF.